These 21 T cell receptor beta chains originate from one sample sequenced in a study of shared clonotypes between healthy human individuals. The repertoire was sequenced with immunoSEQ multiplex PCR; TCRdb's copy has only in-frame clones and lacks some. The repertoire has about 2.1 million clones, around 93% of them found once; the top ten carry roughly 1.8%. As defined, naive CD8 cells were CD45RO-negative and positively selected for CCR7, with terminally differentiated effector memory CD45RA+ cells excluded. The sample comprised naive CD8+ T cells from PBMCs. The source is a man in his late teens or twenties in good health. Some clones in this sample may be carry-over from other donors' samples.

As for this clone: The identical CDR3 is also encoded by other nucleotide sequences in the sample. V usage is TRBV10-3 and J usage is TRBJ1-1; D gene uncertain. Trimming removed 4 bases at V and 2 bases at J, with 8 bases between. Germline V lookup: CDR1 ENHRY, CDR2 SYGVKD. This CDR3 has 13 amino acids. The CDR3 loop reads CAISGAVNTEAFF. CDR3 bases: TGTGCCATCAGTGGTGCGGTTAACACTGAAGCTTTCTTT.

As concerns this clone: This CDR3 is also generated by other DNA sequences in the sample. This chain connects TRBV29-1 to TRBJ2-3, with D tentatively TRBD2 (6 bases). V was pared by 3 bases and J by 3 bases, with 10 bases between. The CDR3 sequence is 13 residues long. Germline V gene data show CDR1 as SQVTM and CDR2 as ANQGSEA. CDR3 loop: CSVDSGATDTQYF. Written as DNA, the CDR3 is TGCAGCGTTGATAGCGGAGCTACAGATACGCAGTATTTT.

The chain links TRBV2 to TRBJ1-5; possible D gene TRBD1, 5 bases. CDR3 length: 14 residues. The V and J ends lost 8 bases and 0 bases respectively, with 11 bases between them. Germline V gene lookup returns CDR1 SNHLY and CDR2 FYNNEI. As DNA, the CDR3 is TGTGCCAGCTCCGGGGCGTATAGCAATCAGCCCCAGCATTTT. Its protein is CASSGAYSNQPQHF.

The rearrangement links TRBV29-1 to TRBJ1-3; D is perhaps TRBD1 (5 bases). This CDR3 has 16 residues. Germline CDR1 is SQVTM and CDR2 is ANQGSEA. V was trimmed by 6 bases and J by 1 base, leaving 19 bases between them. CDR3 sequence reads: CSVDMGEGLSGNTIYF. As DNA, the CDR3 is TGCAGCGTCGACATGGGGGAGGGCTTATCTGGAAACACCATATATTTT. Full variable domain (rest looked up from reference TRBV29-1 and TRBJ1-3): SAVISQKPSRDICQRGTSLTIQCQVDSQVTMMFWYRQQPGQSLTLIATANQGSEATYESGFVIDKFPISRPNLTFSTLTVSNMSPEDSSIYLCSVDMGEGLSGNTIYFGEGSWLTVV.

This sequence joins TRBV7-2 and TRBJ1-2; the D gene is possibly TRBD1 (5 bases). V was trimmed by 5 bases and J by 2 bases, leaving 12 bases between them. This CDR3 is 14 amino acids long. Germline lookup yields CDR1 SGHTA and CDR2 FQGNSA. CDR3 amino acids: CASSPSGANYGYTF. The CDR3 coding sequence is TGTGCCAGCAGCCCTTCCGGGGCAAACTATGGCTACACCTTC.

The J gene is TRBJ2-7, the V gene TRBV13; 9 bases agree with TRBD2. Trimming cost V 8 bases and J 6 bases; bases outside gene matches: 11. The germline CDR1 and CDR2 sequences are PRHDT and FYEKMQ (reference sequence). This CDR3 comprises 14 residues. The CDR3 spells CASGAGGPIGEQYF. CDR3 coding DNA: TGTGCCAGCGGGGCGGGAGGGCCGATAGGCGAGCAGTACTTC.

The V and J genes are TRBV4-1 and TRBJ2-6; D remains ambiguous. The CDR3 consists of 16 residues. Germline V gives CDR1 MGHRA, CDR2 YSYEKL. V lost 1 base and J lost 1, with 8 bases in between. The CDR3 DNA reads as TGCGCCAGCAGCCAAGGGACCGGGTCTGGGGCCAACGTCCTGACTTTC. This encodes CASSQGTGSGANVLTF.

The rearrangement joins TRBV7-8 to TRBJ2-2; 9 bases align to TRBD2. The germline V gene encodes CDR1 SGHVS and CDR2 FQNEAQ. The V segment lost 1 base and the J segment 2 bases; nucleotides outside the gene matches: 2. This CDR3 spans 16 amino acids. CDR3 residues: CASSLVAGVNTGELFF. CDR3 coding DNA: TGTGCCAGCAGCTTAGTAGCGGGAGTAAACACCGGGGAGCTGTTTTTT.

The chain combines TRBV5-8 with TRBJ1-2; D is perhaps TRBD1 (5 bases). CDR1 and CDR2 (germline): SGHTS, YDEGEE. The V and J ends lost 2 bases and 5 bases respectively, with 16 bases between them. The CDR3 is 15 residues long. The CDR3 is CASSFGAPGGYGYTF. The CDR3 nucleotides are TGTGCCAGCAGCTTTGGGGCCCCAGGCGGGTATGGCTACACCTTC.

This clone was recorded once. This chain connects TRBV15 to TRBJ2-5; possibly TRBD1 for D (5 bases). The CDR3 covers 14 residues. In germline, CDR1 is LNHNV, CDR2 YYDKDF (reference sequence). Between the trimmed V and J ends, which lost 3 bases and 1 base, there was a span of 9 bases. This chain's CDR3 is CATSRQGIQETQYF. CDR3 bases: TGTGCCACCAGCAGGCAGGGTATCCAAGAGACCCAGTACTTC.

V and J are TRBV6-6 and TRBJ2-1; TRBD1 agrees at 8 bases. The CDR3 spans 14 residues. The germline CDR1 and CDR2 sequences are MNHNY and SVGAGI (reference sequence). Unmatched junction bases numbered 4, after V lost 2 bases and J lost 7 bases. CDR3 in DNA: TGTGCCAGCAGTTACATCGACAGGGGAAATGAGCAGTTCTTC. Amino acids: CASSYIDRGNEQFF.

This rearrangement joins TRBV6-6 to TRBJ2-1; 11 nucleotides line up with TRBD2. The V gene's germline CDR1 is MNHNY and CDR2 SVGAGI (reference sequence). CDR3 length: 15 amino acids. After removal of 4 bases from V and 7 bases from J, the junction contained 6 bases not matched to a gene. The CDR3 is CASSLLAGARNEQFF. The CDR3 DNA reads as TGTGCCAGCAGTTTACTAGCGGGAGCTCGAAATGAGCAGTTCTTC.

About this clone: Other DNA variants within this sample encode the same CDR3. This chain joins TRBV29-1 and TRBJ2-1, with no clear D. V was cut by 3 bases and J by 4 bases, with 7 bases left in between. The germline V gene encodes CDR1 SQVTM and CDR2 ANQGSEA. This CDR3 spans 12 amino acids. The CDR3 region is CSVEAGYNEQFF. In nucleotides, the CDR3 is TGCAGCGTTGAGGCAGGTTACAATGAGCAGTTCTTC.

The J gene is TRBJ2-1, the V gene TRBV5-1; 8 bases align to TRBD1. This CDR3 comprises 15 residues. The germline V gene encodes CDR1 SGHRS and CDR2 YFSETQ. J lost 5 bases, V lost 2 bases, and 6 bases had no gene match. The CDR3 loop is CASSFARGLDNEQFF. CDR3 DNA: TGCGCCAGCAGCTTCGCCAGGGGGCTCGACAATGAGCAGTTCTTC.

V and J are TRBV5-1 and TRBJ2-2; a possible D gene is TRBD2 (5 bases). Trimming shortened V by 4 bases and J by 1 base, and 17 bases separated the two germline ends. The germline V gene has CDR1 SGHRS and CDR2 YFSETQ. CDR3 length: 17 residues. This CDR3 is CASSPPAVARNTGELFF. The CDR3 bases are TGCGCCAGCAGCCCACCCGCGGTAGCGCGGAACACCGGGGAGCTGTTTTTT.

V usage is TRBV2 and J usage is TRBJ2-1, with 14 bases aligning to TRBD2. In germline, CDR1 is SNHLY, CDR2 FYNNEI. This CDR3 has 18 residues. V was pared by 10 bases and J by 4 bases, with 15 bases of the junction left unmatched. CDR3 protein: CAIISGTSGGGFYNEQFF. DNA for the CDR3: TGTGCCATAATCTCCGGGACTAGCGGGGGAGGGTTTTACAATGAGCAGTTCTTC.

This clone has a single count. Other nucleotide sequences from this sample produce the same CDR3. The chain couples TRBV27 to TRBJ2-7, with TRBD1 identical over 7 bases. Germline CDR1 MNHEY, CDR2 SMNVEV (reference sequence). The CDR3 has 14 residues. V trimming: 7 bases; J trimming: 4 bases; junction bases outside the gene matches: 10. CDR3 protein: CASTPTGALYEQYF. The DNA for the CDR3 is TGTGCCAGCACCCCCACAGGGGCTTTGTACGAGCAGTACTTC.

The chain recombines TRBV29-1 with TRBJ1-2; weak D call: TRBD1 (5 bases). This CDR3 is built from 17 residues. Per germline, CDR1 SQVTM and CDR2 ANQGSEA. The ends were cut back, 0 bases at V and 8 bases at J, with 25 bases in the middle. CDR3 bases: TGCAGCGTTGAAGAGCCGACTCCGGGACCCAAGAAATGGGGCTACACCTTC. This translates into CSVEEPTPGPKKWGYTF.

Note on this clone: Other DNA sequences in this sample translate to the same CDR3. V and J are TRBV9 and TRBJ1-4; D remains unclear. CDR3 length: 13 amino acids. Trimming pared 0 bases from V and 8 bases from J, leaving 8 bases between. Germline V gene lookup returns CDR1 SGDLS and CDR2 YYNGEE. The chain's CDR3 is CASSVGSDEKLFF. The CDR3 DNA reads TGTGCCAGCAGCGTAGGGTCAGACGAAAAACTGTTTTTT.

As DNA, the CDR3 is TGTGCCAGCAGTCCAGAAGGACAGGGAGGTAACAATGAGCAGTTCTTC. Translated: CASSPEGQGGNNEQFF. The chain links TRBV27 to TRBJ2-1; 8 bases match TRBD1. Germline-derived CDR1 and CDR2 are MNHEY and SMNVEV (reference sequence). J was trimmed by 5 bases and V by 5 bases; bases with no gene match: 11. The CDR3 spans 16 residues.

The chain employs TRBV28 and TRBJ2-1; 7 positions agree with TRBD1. Unmatched junction bases numbered 10, after V lost 5 bases and J lost 3 bases. The CDR3 extends over 16 amino acids. Per the germline V gene, CDR1 is MDHEN and CDR2 is SYDVKM. The CDR3 is CASSKGTVKYYNEQFF. The CDR3 DNA reads as TGTGCCAGCAGTAAAGGGACAGTCAAGTACTACAATGAGCAGTTCTTC.